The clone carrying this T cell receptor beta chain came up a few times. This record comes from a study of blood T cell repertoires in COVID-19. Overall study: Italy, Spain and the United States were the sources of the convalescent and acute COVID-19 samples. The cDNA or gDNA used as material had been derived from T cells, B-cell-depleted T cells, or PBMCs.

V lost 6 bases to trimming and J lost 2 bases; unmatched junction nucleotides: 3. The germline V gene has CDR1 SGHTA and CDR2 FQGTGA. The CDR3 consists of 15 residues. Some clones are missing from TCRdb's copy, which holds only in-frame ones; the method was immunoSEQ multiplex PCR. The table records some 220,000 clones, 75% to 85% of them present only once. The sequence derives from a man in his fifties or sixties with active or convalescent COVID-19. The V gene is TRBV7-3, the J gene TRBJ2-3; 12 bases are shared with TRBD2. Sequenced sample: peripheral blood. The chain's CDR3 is CASSRLAGATDTQYF. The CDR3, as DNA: TGTGCCAGCAGTAGACTAGCGGGGGCCACAGATACGCAGTATTTT.